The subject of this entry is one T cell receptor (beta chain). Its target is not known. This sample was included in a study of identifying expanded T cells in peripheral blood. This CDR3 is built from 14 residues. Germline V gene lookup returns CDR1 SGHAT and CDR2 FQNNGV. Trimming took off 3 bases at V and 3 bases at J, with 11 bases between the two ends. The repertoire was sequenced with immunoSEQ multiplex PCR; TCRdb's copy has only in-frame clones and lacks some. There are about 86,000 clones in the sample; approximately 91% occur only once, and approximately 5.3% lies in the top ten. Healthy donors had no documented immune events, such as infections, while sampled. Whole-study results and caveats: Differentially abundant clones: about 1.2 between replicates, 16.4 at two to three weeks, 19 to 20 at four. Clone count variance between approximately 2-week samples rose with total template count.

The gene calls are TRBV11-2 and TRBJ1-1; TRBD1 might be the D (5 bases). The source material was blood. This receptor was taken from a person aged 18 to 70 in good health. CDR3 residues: CASSFTGGDTEAFF. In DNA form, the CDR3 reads TGTGCCAGCAGCTTCACCGGGGGAGACACTGAAGCTTTCTTT.